One and the same sample provided the 21 T cell receptor beta chains below, sequenced in a study of response to subunit inactivated influenza vaccine. TCRdb fed the RT-PCR reads into MiXCR, producing one record per CDR3 protein. Among about 700,000 distinct CDR3 sequences listed, 15% to 19% were seen once. Material: PBMCs from blood, obtained 11 to 12 days after vaccination. The receptors were sampled from a man between 50 and 59 years old who received an inactivated influenza vaccine.

This chain connects TRBV6-2 or TRBV6-3 to TRBJ1-3; D gene ambiguous. This CDR3 contains 16 residues. Trimming stripped 6 bases from V and 0 bases from J, with 15 bases between. Germline loops: CDR1 MNHEY, CDR2 SVGEGT. The CDR3 region is CASSQSVGSSGNTIYF. The CDR3 DNA reads TGTGCCAGCAGCCAAAGCGTCGGGAGCTCTGGAAACACCATATATTTT.

This clonotype was counted a few times. This rearrangement joins TRBV6-5 to TRBJ2-3; the D gene is possibly TRBD2 (5 bases). V dropped 8 bases and J dropped 4 bases, with 7 bases sitting between them. From germline, CDR1 is MNHEY and CDR2 SVGAGI. The CDR3 has 11 amino acids. CDR3 in DNA: TGTGCCAGCGGGAGTTCAGATACGCAGTATTTT. Translated: CASGSSDTQYF.

This clonotype came up many times. One junction end does not reproduce the germline sequence, and a read error may be involved. V and J are TRBV7-9 and TRBJ1-4; tentative D call: TRBD1 (6 bases). Germline V lookup: CDR1 SEHNR, CDR2 FQNEAQ (reference sequence). The CDR3 is 15 amino acids. CDR3 sequence reads: CASSLAGAANEKLFF. In nucleotides, the CDR3 is TGTGCCAGCAGCCTAGCGGGGGCAGCTAATGAAAAACTGTTTTTT.

J is TRBJ2-3 and V is TRBV6-1, with D tentatively TRBD1 (6 bases). V lost 4 bases, J lost 7 bases, and 12 bases lay in between. CDR3 length: 13 residues. Germline V CDR1 and CDR2: MNHNS, SASEGT. Written as DNA, the CDR3 is TGTGCCAGCAGTGGCGCACAGGGAAATACGCAGTATTTT. Protein sequence: CASSGAQGNTQYF.

There are a few counts of this clonotype. V is TRBV28 and J is TRBJ1-1, with 7 bases matching TRBD1. Germline assignment: CDR1 MDHEN and CDR2 SYDVKM. This CDR3 region has 15 residues. Trimming cost V 7 bases and J 8 bases; bases outside gene matches: 16. The CDR3 nucleotides read TGTGCCAGCATCAAAAACAGGGGAAATTCGCCCGAAGCTTTCTTT. Protein product: CASIKNRGNSPEAFF.

The CDR3 loop reads CASSYTGGRETQYF. The CDR3 DNA sequence: TGTGCCAGCAGTTATACAGGGGGCAGGGAGACCCAGTACTTC. The rearrangement links TRBV6-9 to TRBJ2-5; 9 nucleotides agree with TRBD1. The CDR3 has 14 residues. With 2 bases clipped from V and 5 bases from J, the junction kept 3 bases outside the gene matches. CDR1 MNHGY and CDR2 SVAAGI come from the germline V gene.

This clonotype was counted only a few times. V is TRBV20-1 and J is TRBJ2-7; 9 nucleotides agree with TRBD1. Germline V gene sequence: CDR1 DFQATT, CDR2 SNEGSKA (reference sequence). The CDR3 extends over 15 amino acids. V gave up 1 base and J gave up 4 bases; unmatched junction bases: 8. The DNA for the CDR3 is TGCAGTGCTAGAGGAATGGGACAGGGAAGGTACGAGCAGTACTTC. It translates to CSARGMGQGRYEQYF.

The rearrangement joins TRBV15 to TRBJ2-5; TRBD1 is a possible D gene (5 bases). Trimming cost V 1 base and J 6 bases, with 9 bases left between them. Germline values: CDR1 LNHNV, CDR2 YYDKDF (reference sequence). This CDR3 spans 13 amino acids. In DNA, the CDR3 is TGTGCCACCAGCAGAGTGGACACAAAGACCCAGTACTTC. This encodes CATSRVDTKTQYF. The full variable domain, rest sourced from reference TRBV15 and TRBJ2-5, is DAMVIQNPRYQVTQFGKPVTLSCSQTLNHNVMYWYQQKSSQAPKLLFHYYDKDFNNEADTPDNFQSRRPNTSFCFLDIRSPGLGDTAMYLCATSRVDTKTQYFGPGTRLLVL.

This clonotype was recorded a few times. The chain recombines TRBV5-1 with TRBJ1-4; D perhaps matches TRBD1 (5 bases). The length of the CDR3 is 14 residues. V lost 4 bases, J lost 4 bases, and 11 bases lay in between. The germline gives CDR1 SGHRS, CDR2 YFSETQ. The CDR3 nucleotides read TGCGCCAGCAGCCCCAGGGAGTTTAATGAAAAACTGTTTTTT. Translating it yields CASSPREFNEKLFF.

This chain connects TRBV20-1 to TRBJ2-1; 11 bases map to TRBD2. This CDR3 has 15 amino acids. V lost 2 bases, J lost 3 bases, and 3 bases stayed unmatched. Germline CDR1 and CDR2: DFQATT and SNEGSKA (reference sequence). CDR3 coding DNA: TGCAGTGCTAGAACCGGGACTAGCGGCTACAATGAGCAGTTCTTC. Translated: CSARTGTSGYNEQFF.

This clonotype was detected many times. The V call is TRBV6-1, the J call TRBJ2-2; a weak D match, TRBD1 (5 bases). The germline V gene has CDR1 MNHNS and CDR2 SASEGT. V lost 7 bases, J lost 7 bases, and 19 bases lay in between. This CDR3 comprises 15 residues. In nucleotides, the CDR3 is TGTGCCAGCACCCAACAGGCCCGGTTGGGCGGGGAGCTGTTTTTT. Protein: CASTQQARLGGELFF.

This clonotype has only a few counts. CDR3 amino acids: CATSLKDEQFF. The CDR3 coding sequence is TGTGCCACCAGTTTAAAGGATGAGCAGTTCTTC. This chain uses TRBV24-1 with TRBJ2-1; no clear D. Germline CDR1 reads KGHDR; CDR2 reads SFDVKD. The ends were cut back, 6 bases at V and 8 bases at J, with 7 bases in the middle. The CDR3 runs 11 residues.

This clonotype was counted between two and nine times. The J gene is TRBJ2-1, the V gene TRBV4-1, with D unclear. The CDR3 totals 19 residues. With 3 bases removed from V and 0 bases from J, the gap between germline ends came to 21 bases. Germline values: CDR1 MGHRA, CDR2 YSYEKL. This chain's CDR3 is CASSQILDRFRSSYNEQFF. CDR3 bases: TGCGCCAGCAGCCAGATTCTGGACCGTTTCCGAAGCTCCTACAATGAGCAGTTCTTC.

This clonotype has just a few counts. The chain joins TRBV2 to TRBJ2-2, with 10 bases aligning to TRBD1. Per germline, CDR1 SNHLY and CDR2 FYNNEI. CDR3 size: 18 residues. The V gene end was trimmed by 5 bases and the J gene end by 1 base; junction bases not matched to a gene: 10. The CDR3 protein is CASSFDRGQKWNTGELFF. DNA for the CDR3: TGTGCCAGCAGTTTTGACAGGGGGCAGAAATGGAACACCGGGGAGCTGTTTTTT.

The rearrangement links TRBV7-2 to TRBJ2-3, with a possible D match to TRBD2 (5 bases). CDR1 and CDR2 from the germline V gene are SGHTA and FQGNSA. This CDR3 has 15 amino acids. Trimming left V 5 bases short and J 4 bases short, with 16 bases between. The DNA for the CDR3 is TGTGCCAGCAGCCTGGGGAACACGGAGGCAGATACGCAGTATTTT. Translation gives CASSLGNTEADTQYF.

This clonotype was picked up many times. The V gene is TRBV6-1, the J gene TRBJ2-7; TRBD1 matches 7 bases. CDR1 and CDR2 (germline): MNHNS, SASEGT. The CDR3 extends over 13 amino acids. J gave up 3 bases and V 5 bases, and 4 bases lay outside the gene matches. CDR3 sequence: CASSITGDYEQYF. Written as DNA, the CDR3 is TGTGCCAGCAGTATAACAGGGGACTACGAGCAGTACTTC.

This clonotype was counted a few times. Written as DNA, the CDR3 is TGTGCCAGCAGCTTAAGCCGACCGGGACTAGCGGCCACCGGGGAGCTGTTTTTT. The encoded protein is CASSLSRPGLAATGELFF. This chain uses TRBV11-2 with TRBJ2-2, with TRBD2 matching over 11 bases. Looked up from germline, CDR1 is SGHAT and CDR2 is FQNNGV. CDR3 length: 18 amino acids. After removal of 2 bases from V and 4 bases from J, the junction contained 9 bases not matched to a gene.

The sample holds a few counts of this clonotype. The V call is TRBV7-8, the J call TRBJ2-1; D is possibly TRBD1 or TRBD2 (5 bases each). Germline loops: CDR1 SGHVS, CDR2 FQNEAQ. This CDR3 contains 15 residues. V lost 5 bases, J lost 6 bases, and 17 bases lay in between. CDR3 sequence (DNA): TGTGCCAGCAGCGCCCTCTCGGGGCGAGCCAATGAGCAGTTCTTC. This translates into CASSALSGRANEQFF.

The J gene is TRBJ2-5, the V gene TRBV6-5, with D possibly TRBD2 on 6 matching bases. Between the trimmed V and J ends, which lost 0 bases and 7 bases, there was a span of 15 bases. CDR1 and CDR2 (germline): MNHEY, SVGAGI. The CDR3 spans 15 residues. This CDR3 reads CASSYSGEDLRTQYF. In DNA form, the CDR3 reads TGTGCCAGCAGTTACTCGGGGGAGGACCTCAGGACCCAGTACTTC.

This clonotype was counted between two and nine times. At one boundary the junction diverges from the germline segment, which might be a read error. The rearrangement joins TRBV20-1 to TRBJ1-2; unclear D gene. The germline V gene encodes CDR1 DFQATT and CDR2 SNEGSKA (reference sequence). CDR3 length equals 12 residues. CDR3 DNA: TGCAGCGCTAGCAAACAGAACTATGGCTACACCTTC. Protein sequence: CSASKQNYGYTF.

V usage is TRBV2 and J usage is TRBJ2-1, with D perhaps TRBD2 (6 bases). The CDR3 contains 13 residues. V was pared by 3 bases and J by 9 bases, with 12 bases between. Germline CDR1 reads SNHLY; CDR2 reads FYNNEI. In nucleotides, the CDR3 is TGTGCCAGCAGTGATGGGACCGGGGGTGAGCAGTTCTTC. Protein: CASSDGTGGEQFF.